Shown below are 29 T cell receptor beta chains from a single sample sequenced in a study of STAT3 mutations in large granular lymphocyte leukemia. General study points: At least one immunodominant TCR beta clonotype appeared in every T-cell large granular lymphocyte leukemia patient.

The antigens for these receptors are not known. The assay was immunoSEQ multiplex PCR, and TCRdb's table has in-frame clones only and misses some. The sample holds approximately 45,000 clones, about 81% seen once. The sample consisted of PBMCs. All receptors derive from a human donor with T large granular lymphocyte leukemia. Some clones in this sample may be carry-over from other donors' samples.

This sequence joins TRBV5-1 and TRBJ2-1; 8 bases fit TRBD2. Trimming took 0 bases from V and 1 from J; bases not matched to a gene: 6. There are 17 residues in the CDR3. CDR1 and CDR2 (germline): SGHRS, YFSETQ. CDR3 amino acids: CASSLGVSGESYNEQFF. The CDR3 DNA sequence: TGCGCCAGCAGCTTGGGTGTTAGCGGGGAGTCCTACAATGAGCAGTTCTTC. Based on the CDR3 plus reference TRBV5-1 and TRBJ2-1, the full variable domain is KAGVTQTPRYLIKTRGQQVTLSCSPISGHRSVSWYQQTPGQGLQFLFEYFSETQRNKGNFPGRFSGRQFSNSRSEMNVSTLELGDSALYLCASSLGVSGESYNEQFFGPGTRLTVL.

CDR3 coding DNA: TGTGCCAGCAGAGTTCCCAGCGAGACCCAGTACTTC. It codes for CASRVPSETQYF. This chain uses TRBV7-2 with TRBJ2-5; D not resolved. This CDR3 is built from 12 residues. The ends were cut back, 6 bases at V and 5 bases at J, with 10 bases in the middle. Per the germline V gene, CDR1 is SGHTA and CDR2 is FQGNSA.

The chain is built from TRBV14 and TRBJ1-1; D gene ambiguous. Trimming cost V 0 bases and J 2 bases, with 1 base left between them. This CDR3 is 12 amino acids long. CDR1 is SGHDN, CDR2 FVKESK, per germline. The CDR3 DNA reads TGTGCCAGCAGCCAAGAAAACACTGAAGCTTTCTTT. It specifies CASSQENTEAFF.

The V call is TRBV5-1, the J call TRBJ1-2; no reliable D call. Trimming removed 4 bases at V and 7 bases at J, with 17 bases between. The CDR3 is 14 amino acids. CDR1 is SGHRS, CDR2 YFSETQ, per germline. For the CDR3, the DNA is TGCGCCAGCAGCCTGGGGTCGCCTCCGGGTGGCTACACCTTC. It encodes CASSLGSPPGGYTF.

This sequence joins TRBV9 and TRBJ1-6; 7 nucleotides align to TRBD1. V lost 0 bases, J lost 8 bases, and 5 bases stayed unmatched. Germline V gene sequence: CDR1 SGDLS, CDR2 YYNGEE. This CDR3 spans 15 amino acids. The CDR3 DNA sequence: TGTGCCAGCAGCGTAGGACAGGGAGGCGATTCACCCCTCCACTTT. It yields the protein CASSVGQGGDSPLHF.

The chain links TRBV5-1 to TRBJ2-2; D perhaps matches TRBD1 (5 bases). Trimming pared 0 bases from V and 2 bases from J, leaving 11 bases between. The CDR3 totals 16 residues. The germline V gene encodes CDR1 SGHRS and CDR2 YFSETQ. The CDR3: CASSLGVTANTGELFF. In nucleotides, the CDR3 is TGCGCCAGCAGCTTGGGGGTGACAGCAAACACCGGGGAGCTGTTTTTT. Using reference TRBV5-1 and TRBJ2-2 for the parts outside the CDR3, the full variable domain is KAGVTQTPRYLIKTRGQQVTLSCSPISGHRSVSWYQQTPGQGLQFLFEYFSETQRNKGNFPGRFSGRQFSNSRSEMNVSTLELGDSALYLCASSLGVTANTGELFFGEGSRLTVL.

The V gene is TRBV5-4, the J gene TRBJ1-1; TRBD1 might be the D (5 bases). The germline V gene has CDR1 SGHNT and CDR2 YYREEE (reference sequence). Trimming took off 4 bases at V and 4 bases at J, with 17 bases between the two ends. The CDR3 runs 15 residues. This CDR3 reads CASSRRAGRVTEAFF. The CDR3 DNA reads TGTGCCAGCAGCCGACGAGCAGGGCGTGTCACTGAAGCTTTCTTT.

The rearrangement uses TRBV28 and TRBJ1-1; perhaps TRBD1 as D (5 bases). Germline-derived CDR1 and CDR2 are MDHEN and SYDVKM. The CDR3 runs 13 residues. V lost 6 bases and J 1 base, leaving 9 bases between the germline ends. Here the CDR3 reads CASRQTGNTEAFF. CDR3 DNA: TGTGCCAGCAGGCAAACAGGGAACACTGAAGCTTTCTTT.

The V and J genes are TRBV19 and TRBJ1-5; D gene ambiguous. Germline assignment: CDR1 LNHDA and CDR2 SQIVND (reference sequence). V lost 3 bases and J lost 0, with 9 bases in between. The CDR3 is made up of 15 amino acids. CDR3 region: CASSIEAYSNQPQHF. The CDR3 nucleotides are TGTGCCAGTAGTATCGAAGCATATAGCAATCAGCCCCAGCATTTT.

This chain connects TRBV4-2 to TRBJ2-7, with 7 bases matching TRBD2. Germline CDR1 is LGHNA and CDR2 is YNFKEQ. With 0 bases clipped from V and 7 bases from J, the junction kept 3 bases outside the gene matches. The CDR3 has 13 amino acids. For the CDR3, the DNA is TGTGCCAGCAGCCAAGATCCAGCGGGGGAGCAGTACTTC. It yields the protein CASSQDPAGEQYF.

The V call is TRBV29-1, the J call TRBJ2-3; the D call may be TRBD1 or TRBD2 (5 bases each). The CDR3 sequence is 11 residues long. Germline V lookup: CDR1 SQVTM, CDR2 ANQGSEA. V was clipped by 6 bases and J by 5 bases, with 9 bases between them. CDR3 nucleotides: TGCAGCGTGGGGACGTTAGATACGCAGTATTTT. It is translated as CSVGTLDTQYF.

This clone appeared a few times. The CDR3 here is CASSDGRAPVDEQFF. Here the CDR3 DNA reads TGTGCCAGCAGTGATGGGAGGGCCCCTGTCGATGAGCAGTTCTTC. The rearrangement joins TRBV2 to TRBJ2-1; 7 bases are a match to TRBD2. With 3 bases clipped from V and 8 bases from J, the junction kept 10 bases outside the gene matches. CDR3 length: 15 residues. Germline CDR1 SNHLY, CDR2 FYNNEI.

The chain is built from TRBV7-9 and TRBJ2-7; D gene uncertain. V lost 5 bases, J lost 4 bases, and 6 bases lay in between. The germline CDR1 and CDR2 sequences are SEHNR and FQNEAQ (reference sequence). This CDR3 comprises 11 residues. The CDR3 DNA is TGTGCCAGCAGCCCCGATTACGAGCAGTACTTC. Translating gives CASSPDYEQYF. Supplemented by reference TRBV7-9 and TRBJ2-7, the full variable domain reads DTGVSQNPRHKITKRGQNVTFRCDPISEHNRLYWYRQTLGQGPEFLTYFQNEAQLEKSRLLSDRFSAERPKGSFSTLEIQRTEQGDSAMYLCASSPDYEQYFGPGTRLTVT.

This clone was seen once. The V call is TRBV27, the J call TRBJ1-1; possible D gene TRBD1, 5 bases. The germline V gene encodes CDR1 MNHEY and CDR2 SMNVEV (reference sequence). Trimming pared 0 bases from V and 1 base from J, leaving 12 bases between. CDR3 length equals 16 residues. CDR3: CASSLSRGLWNTEAFF. The CDR3 DNA is TGTGCCAGCAGTTTATCGCGGGGGTTGTGGAACACTGAAGCTTTCTTT.

The chain is built from TRBV2 and TRBJ2-3, with 9 bases lining up with TRBD1. Per the germline V gene, CDR1 is SNHLY and CDR2 is FYNNEI. V shed 11 bases, J shed 1 base, and the junction held 4 bases outside the gene matches. CDR3 length equals 13 residues. CDR3 residues: CALGQGGTDTQYF. The CDR3 region has the DNA TGTGCCCTGGGACAGGGAGGCACAGATACGCAGTATTTT.

This clone has only one observation. The genes are TRBV14 and TRBJ2-5, with D possibly called TRBD1 or TRBD2 (5 bases each). The CDR3 spans 15 residues. Germline V CDR1 and CDR2: SGHDN, FVKESK. Trimming stripped 4 bases from V and 1 base from J, with 13 bases between. CDR3 protein: CASSPRDRGQETQYF. The CDR3 DNA reads as TGTGCCAGCAGCCCCCGGGACCGGGGCCAAGAGACCCAGTACTTC. The full variable domain, with the rest looked up from reference TRBV14 and TRBJ2-5, is EAGVTQFPSHSVIEKGQTVTLRCDPISGHDNLYWYRRVMGKEIKFLLHFVKESKQDESGMPNNRFLAERTGGTYSTLKVQPAELEDSGVYFCASSPRDRGQETQYFGPGTRLLVL.

This clone was counted between two and nine times. This chain joins TRBV20-1 and TRBJ2-1; D uncertain. CDR1 is DFQATT, CDR2 SNEGSKA, per germline (reference sequence). Trimming stripped 1 base from V and 9 bases from J, with 7 bases between. The CDR3 runs 11 residues. The CDR3 nucleotides read TGCAGTGCTAGAGCGGGCACTGAGCAGTTCTTC. Its protein is CSARAGTEQFF.

This clone was observed a single time. The chain couples TRBV5-5 to TRBJ2-2; TRBD1 might be the D (5 bases). CDR3 size: 16 residues. Per the germline V gene, CDR1 is SGHKS and CDR2 is YYEKEE (reference sequence). Trimming shortened V by 4 bases and J by 0 bases, and 13 bases separated the two germline ends. In nucleotides, the CDR3 is TGTGCCAGCAGCGTCGACAGCCATGCGAACACCGGGGAGCTGTTTTTT. As protein: CASSVDSHANTGELFF.

The gene calls are TRBV6-5 and TRBJ2-5; D not resolved. The V and J ends lost 2 bases and 4 bases respectively, with 14 bases between them. In germline, CDR1 is MNHEY, CDR2 SVGAGI. The CDR3 loop spans 15 amino acids. Here the CDR3 reads CASSYTTVPGETQYF. CDR3 bases: TGTGCCAGCAGTTACACGACGGTGCCGGGAGAGACCCAGTACTTC.

V gene TRBV5-6 combines with J gene TRBJ2-2; D is uncertain. This CDR3 has 13 amino acids. The V gene's germline CDR1 is SGHDT and CDR2 YYEEEE. Trimming pared 2 bases from V and 5 bases from J, leaving 7 bases between. The CDR3: CASSFDVTGELFF. The CDR3 DNA is TGTGCCAGCAGCTTTGATGTTACCGGGGAGCTGTTTTTT.

This chain uses TRBV6-1 with TRBJ1-5; weak D call: TRBD1 (6 bases). Looked up from germline, CDR1 is MNHNS and CDR2 is SASEGT. This CDR3 is built from 16 residues. Trimming removed 4 bases at V and 0 bases at J, with 13 bases between. The CDR3 here is CASSAGTTPSNQPQHF. The CDR3 DNA reads TGTGCCAGCAGTGCGGGGACAACACCTAGCAATCAGCCCCAGCATTTT.

The CDR3 reads CANLAGAYTDTQYF. The DNA for the CDR3 is TGTGCCAACCTAGCGGGGGCGTACACAGATACGCAGTATTTT. The rearrangement joins TRBV2 to TRBJ2-3; 10 nucleotides line up with TRBD2. The CDR3 runs to 14 residues. V shed 10 bases, J shed 2 bases, and the junction held 6 bases outside the gene matches. CDR1 and CDR2 (germline): SNHLY, FYNNEI.

The J gene is TRBJ1-1, the V gene TRBV28, with D maybe TRBD1 (6 bases). The CDR3 loop spans 12 amino acids. With 5 bases removed from V and 8 bases from J, the gap between germline ends came to 12 bases. Germline V gene sequence: CDR1 MDHEN, CDR2 SYDVKM. CDR3 nucleotides: TGTGCCAGCAGTCTTGTACAGGGAGAAGCTTTCTTT. It specifies CASSLVQGEAFF.

The rearrangement uses TRBV18 and TRBJ1-1, with 8 bases that match TRBD1. The CDR3 covers 15 residues. V lost 4 bases and J lost 1; bases outside the gene matches: 5. Germline CDR1 is KGHSH and CDR2 is LQKENI. The CDR3 region has the DNA TGTGCCAGCTCACGCCAGGGGGCACGGAACACTGAAGCTTTCTTT. Its translation: CASSRQGARNTEAFF. The full variable domain, with the rest looked up from reference TRBV18 and TRBJ1-1, is NAGVMQNPRHLVRRRGQEARLRCSPMKGHSHVYWYRQLPEEGLKFMVYLQKENIIDESGMPKERFSAEFPKEGPSILRIQQVVRGDSAAYFCASSRQGARNTEAFFGQGTRLTVV.

This chain links TRBV18 with TRBJ2-6; the D is unclear. The germline CDR1 and CDR2 sequences are KGHSH and LQKENI. V lost 2 bases to trimming and J lost 0 bases, with 8 bases between them. CDR3 length equals 16 residues. The CDR3 DNA follows: TGTGCCAGCTCACCAAGTTTGAGCTCTGGGGCCAACGTCCTGACTTTC. Its protein is CASSPSLSSGANVLTF.

This chain joins TRBV6-5 and TRBJ1-4; D is unresolved. This CDR3 is built from 15 residues. Germline V gene data show CDR1 as MNHEY and CDR2 as SVGAGI. Deletions cut 6 bases from V and 4 bases from J, with 15 bases between. CDR3 nucleotides: TGTGCCAGCAGACGACGGCGGGCCTTTAATGAAAAACTGTTTTTT. Translation gives CASRRRRAFNEKLFF.

This clone was seen a few times. The gene calls are TRBV6-4 and TRBJ2-1; 8 bases are shared with TRBD1. CDR3 length: 15 residues. The ends lost 6 bases at V and 5 bases at J; junction bases unmatched: 9. Germline loops: CDR1 MRHNA, CDR2 SNTAGT. CDR3: CASRMDRARDNEQFF. In nucleotides, the CDR3 is TGTGCCAGCAGAATGGACAGGGCAAGAGACAATGAGCAGTTCTTC.

By sample share, this clone is medium-sized (0.01 to 0.1%). The chain joins TRBV4-2 to TRBJ1-5; D is unclear. The CDR3 has 14 amino acids. Germline CDR1 and CDR2: LGHNA and YNFKEQ. Trimming pared 0 bases from V and 4 bases from J, leaving 7 bases between. CDR3 DNA: TGTGCCAGCAGCCAAGATGAATTAAATCAGCCCCAGCATTTT. Protein sequence: CASSQDELNQPQHF.

The CDR3 region is CASSSNRGPNSPLHF. The DNA of the CDR3 is TGTGCCAGCAGCAGTAACAGGGGGCCTAATTCACCCCTCCACTTT. The V call is TRBV11-1, the J call TRBJ1-6; 9 bases are a match to TRBD1. Germline V lookup: CDR1 SGHAT, CDR2 FQDESV (reference sequence). V lost 5 bases and J lost 6; bases outside the gene matches: 5. CDR3 length: 15 residues. Full variable domain (missing parts from reference TRBV11-1 and TRBJ1-6): EAEVAQSPRYKITEKSQAVAFWCDPISGHATLYWYRQILGQGPELLVQFQDESVVDDSQLPKDRFSAERLKGVDSTLKIQPAELGDSAMYLCASSSNRGPNSPLHFGNGTRLTVT.